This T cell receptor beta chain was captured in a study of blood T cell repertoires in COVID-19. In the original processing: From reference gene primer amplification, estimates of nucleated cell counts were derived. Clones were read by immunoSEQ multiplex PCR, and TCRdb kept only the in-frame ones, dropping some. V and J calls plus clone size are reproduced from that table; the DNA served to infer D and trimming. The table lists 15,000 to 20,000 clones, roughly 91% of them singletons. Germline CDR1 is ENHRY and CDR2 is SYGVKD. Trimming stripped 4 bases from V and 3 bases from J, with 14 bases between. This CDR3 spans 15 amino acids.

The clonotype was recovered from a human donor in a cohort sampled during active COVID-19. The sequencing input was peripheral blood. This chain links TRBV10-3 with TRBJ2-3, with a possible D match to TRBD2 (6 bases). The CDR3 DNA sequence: TGTGCCATCAGTGTATCGGGAGAGGAGACAGATACGCAGTATTTT. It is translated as CAISVSGEETDTQYF.